This T cell receptor (beta chain) is from a study of T cell responses to AZD1222 COVID-19 vaccine. This CDR3 has 14 residues. With V trimmed by 4 bases and J by 9 bases, 2 bases remained unmatched. Germline V gene data show CDR1 as MNHEY and CDR2 as SVGAGI. Whole-study findings and limits: There were mostly white British donors and more females than males, and clonal diversity was possibly underestimated. Spike-specific TCR depth and breadth grew after two AZD1222 doses. At study baseline, merely a handful of AZD1222 recipients were seropositive.

Produced via immunoSEQ multiplex PCR; TCRdb's table is partial and in-frame only. The top ten clones hold roughly 10% of a sample with about 84,000 clones, 80% to 90% of them seen once. This clone came up a few times. Its target is not known. Second-dose intervals of approximately 4 or approximately 12 weeks were pooled. The receptor was isolated from an adult who received the AZD1222 COVID-19 vaccine. The chain joins TRBV6-5 to TRBJ1-6; 11 positions match TRBD1. Sequences were derived from peripheral blood, sampled 28 days after the second AZD1222 dose. Written as DNA, the CDR3 is TGTGCCAGCAGTTCGGACAGGGGGCTTTCACCCCTCCACTTT. Its protein product is CASSSDRGLSPLHF.